These 10 T cell receptor beta chains came from one sample sequenced in a study of blood T cell repertoires in COVID-19. Profiling relied on immunoSEQ multiplex PCR, and the TCRdb table lists in-frame clones only, not all of them. The table includes about 180,000 clones, approximately 83% detected once. Material: peripheral blood. The receptors come from a human donor with active or convalescent COVID-19. The donor label of this sample is uncertain.

In its sample, this clone was seen a few times. DNA of the CDR3: TGTGCCAGCAGCCCGGGACTAGATCACAATGAGCAGTTCTTC. This gives the protein CASSPGLDHNEQFF. The V call is TRBV6-4, the J call TRBJ2-1; 8 bases are a match to TRBD2. Germline V lookup: CDR1 MRHNA, CDR2 SNTAGT. The CDR3 loop spans 14 amino acids. J was trimmed by 5 bases and V by 6 bases; bases with no gene match: 6.

The chain links TRBV4-3 to TRBJ1-1; a weak D match, TRBD1 (5 bases). With 0 bases removed from V and 1 base from J, the gap between germline ends came to 6 bases. Germline CDR1 LGHNA, CDR2 YSLEER. The CDR3 has 14 amino acids. The CDR3 DNA reads as TGCGCCAGCAGCCAAGAAGACAGGAACACTGAAGCTTTCTTT. Residues: CASSQEDRNTEAFF.

J is TRBJ2-1 and V is TRBV29-1, with 8 bases aligning to TRBD2. The CDR3 is 13 amino acids. The ends lost 6 bases at V and 6 bases at J; junction bases unmatched: 7. From germline, CDR1 is SQVTM and CDR2 ANQGSEA. CDR3 sequence reads: CSVQRELRNEQFF. DNA of the CDR3: TGCAGCGTCCAGCGGGAGCTTCGCAATGAGCAGTTCTTC.

This chain links TRBV4-3 with TRBJ1-4, with TRBD1 matching 12 bases. The CDR3 consists of 17 residues. Trimming at V came to 5 bases and at J to 7 bases, leaving 11 bases not matched to a gene. Per germline, CDR1 LGHNA and CDR2 YSLEER. The CDR3 DNA sequence: TGCGCCAGCAGCAAACGCCGGGACAGGGGGCTGGGTGAAAAACTGTTTTTT. Protein sequence: CASSKRRDRGLGEKLFF.

The rearrangement links TRBV4-3 to TRBJ1-4, with unresolved D. From germline, CDR1 is LGHNA and CDR2 YSLEER. Trimming cost V 0 bases and J 4 bases, with 12 bases left between them. The CDR3 contains 16 residues. The CDR3 nucleotides read TGCGCCAGCAGCCAAGAGGGCGCAGGCTTTAATGAAAAACTGTTTTTT. As protein: CASSQEGAGFNEKLFF.

This rearrangement joins TRBV5-4 to TRBJ2-1, with D maybe TRBD2 (5 bases). The CDR3 has 15 amino acids. V lost 0 bases, J lost 5 bases, and 12 bases lay in between. The germline gives CDR1 SGHNT, CDR2 YYREEE (reference sequence). CDR3 nucleotides: TGTGCCAGCAGCTTGGCCGGGGTAAGGGACAATGAGCAGTTCTTC. It yields the protein CASSLAGVRDNEQFF.

CDR3 in DNA: TGTGCCAGCAGATTTCAGGGGCGGGGGGGCCAGGAGACCCAGTACTTC. Protein sequence: CASRFQGRGGQETQYF. This chain links TRBV28 with TRBJ2-5; TRBD2 matches at 9 bases. V lost 6 bases and J lost 5; bases outside the gene matches: 13. The CDR3 loop spans 16 amino acids. Germline loops: CDR1 MDHEN, CDR2 SYDVKM.

This clone was observed a single time. The chain carries TRBV7-6 and TRBJ1-6; D is undetermined. Germline V CDR1 and CDR2: SGHVS, FNYEAQ. CDR3 length: 13 residues. The V end lost 6 bases, the J end lost 7 bases, and 10 bases lay between the germline ends. CDR3 coding DNA: TGTGCCAGCAGGTTAACACGCAATTCACCCCTCCACTTT. Its protein product is CASRLTRNSPLHF.

V is TRBV5-1 and J is TRBJ2-2; 8 bases agree with TRBD2. The CDR3 covers 20 residues. Germline CDR1 and CDR2: SGHRS and YFSETQ. Unmatched junction bases numbered 18, after V lost 0 bases and J lost 5 bases. The CDR3 region has the DNA TGCGCCAGCAGCTTGGGGCCGTCGGGCGGGAGGCCTTTGGAGACCGGGGAGCTGTTTTTT. This gives the protein CASSLGPSGGRPLETGELFF.

The chain's CDR3 is CASREYPNTEAFF. CDR3 DNA: TGTGCCAGCCGGGAATACCCGAACACTGAAGCTTTCTTT. The chain combines TRBV27 with TRBJ1-1; no reliable D call. Looked up from germline, CDR1 is MNHEY and CDR2 is SMNVEV (reference sequence). The ends were cut back, 8 bases at V and 1 base at J, with 11 bases in the middle. CDR3 length: 13 amino acids.